This T cell receptor beta chain comes out of a study of cytomegalovirus exposure and HLA in healthy donors. Study details: The same platform was used for the roughly 120 validation repertoires as for the 666 first-cohort repertoires, as reported in a later analysis. Whole-study findings and limits: TCR clusters originating in the first cohort tended to co-occur in the 120 validation repertoires, according to a later analysis. Cytomegalovirus-associated TCR beta chains were listed, numbering some 170.

The data were produced by immunoSEQ multiplex PCR, yet TCRdb's version contains in-frame clones alone and is incomplete. The table shows 100,000 to 150,000 clones, with 89% occurring only once. With regard to this clone: Its specificity is unknown.

The donors were part of the validation cohort of 120 subjects. That cohort was separate from the first cohort, which comprised 666 subjects. The CDR3 sequence is 15 residues long. Per the germline V gene, CDR1 is MNHEY and CDR2 is SMNVEV (reference sequence). Losses at the gene ends were 5 bases for V and 0 bases for J; bases not matched to a gene: 3. The material sequenced was PBMCs. V gene TRBV27 combines with J gene TRBJ2-3; 9 bases are shared with TRBD1. The source of this sequence is a woman between 18 and 29 years old in good health and CMV-seronegative. CDR3 sequence (DNA): TGTGCCAGCAGTAGGACAGGGGCAAGCACAGATACGCAGTATTTT. Translated: CASSRTGASTDTQYF.